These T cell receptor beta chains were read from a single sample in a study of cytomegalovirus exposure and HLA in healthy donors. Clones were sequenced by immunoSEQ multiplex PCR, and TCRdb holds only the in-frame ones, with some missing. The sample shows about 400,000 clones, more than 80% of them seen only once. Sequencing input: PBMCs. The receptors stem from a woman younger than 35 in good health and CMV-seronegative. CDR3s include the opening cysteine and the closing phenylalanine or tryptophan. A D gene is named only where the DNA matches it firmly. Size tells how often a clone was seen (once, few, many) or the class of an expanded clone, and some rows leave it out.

CDR3 protein: CAWSEGDPGELFF
CDR3 DNA: TGTGCCTGGAGTGAGGGGGACCCCGGGGAGCTGTTTTTT
V gene: TRBV30
J gene: TRBJ2-2
D gene: .
clone size: .

CDR3 protein: CASSFQAGGVETQYF
CDR3 DNA: TGTGCCAGCAGTTTTCAGGCAGGGGGCGTTGAGACCCAGTACTTC
V gene: TRBV27
J gene: TRBJ2-5
D gene: TRBD1
clone size: .

CDR3 protein: CASSPFGSEQFF
CDR3 DNA: TGCGCCAGCAGTCCTTTCGGGAGTGAGCAGTTCTTC
V gene: TRBV5-1
J gene: TRBJ2-1
D gene: .
clone size: .

CDR3 protein: CASRSIRHNYGYTF
CDR3 DNA: TGTGCCAGCAGATCTATCAGACACAACTATGGCTACACCTTC
V gene: TRBV28
J gene: TRBJ1-2
D gene: .
clone size: once

CDR3 protein: CASSLGTSGSLGMTGELFF
CDR3 DNA: TGTGCCAGCAGTCTTGGGACTAGCGGGAGTTTGGGCATGACCGGGGAGCTGTTTTTT
V gene: TRBV28
J gene: TRBJ2-2
D gene: TRBD2
clone size: .

CDR3 protein: CASSVFTGGVEPQHF
CDR3 DNA: TGTGCCAGCAGCGTATTTACAGGGGGCGTGGAGCCCCAGCATTTT
V gene: TRBV7-9
J gene: TRBJ1-5
D gene: TRBD1
clone size: .

CDR3 protein: CASRVGRGINEQFF
CDR3 DNA: TGTGCCAGCAGGGTGGGCAGGGGCATCAATGAGCAGTTCTTC
V gene: TRBV6-1
J gene: TRBJ2-1
D gene: .
clone size: .

CDR3 protein: CASSSDRGGNQPQHF
CDR3 DNA: TGTGCCAGCTCATCCGACAGGGGAGGCAATCAGCCCCAGCATTTT
V gene: TRBV18
J gene: TRBJ1-5
D gene: TRBD1
clone size: .

CDR3 protein: CASSGPGNTIYF
CDR3 DNA: TGTGCCAGCTCCGGTCCTGGAAACACCATATATTTT
V gene: TRBV27
J gene: TRBJ1-3
D gene: .
clone size: once

CDR3 protein: CASSYSTSGQQFF
CDR3 DNA: TGTGCCAGCAGTTACTCGACTAGCGGCCAGCAGTTCTTC
V gene: TRBV6-5
J gene: TRBJ2-1
D gene: TRBD2
clone size: .

CDR3 protein: CASSRVSTGTTEAFF
CDR3 DNA: TGCGCCAGCAGCCGAGTATCGACAGGGACCACTGAAGCTTTCTTT
V gene: TRBV4-1
J gene: TRBJ1-1
D gene: TRBD1
clone size: .

CDR3 protein: CASSPGGNSPLHF
CDR3 DNA: TGTGCCAGCAGCCCAGGGGGCAATTCACCCCTCCACTTT
V gene: TRBV6-5
J gene: TRBJ1-6
D gene: TRBD1
clone size: .

CDR3 protein: CASRFQRGGGATEAFF
CDR3 DNA: TGTGCCAGTAGATTCCAACGCGGGGGCGGAGCCACTGAAGCTTTCTTT
V gene: TRBV19
J gene: TRBJ1-1
D gene: .
clone size: few

CDR3 protein: CSVPNSGGAYQETQYF
CDR3 DNA: TGCAGCGTCCCTAATAGCGGGGGGGCTTACCAAGAGACCCAGTACTTC
V gene: TRBV29-1
J gene: TRBJ2-5
D gene: TRBD2
clone size: .

CDR3 protein: CASNTGQTNSPLHF
CDR3 DNA: TGTGCCAGCAATACCGGACAGACCAATTCACCCCTCCACTTT
V gene: TRBV6-5
J gene: TRBJ1-6
D gene: .
clone size: .

CDR3 protein: CASSSQGERGYTF
CDR3 DNA: TGTGCCAGCAGCTCCCAGGGGGAACGGGGCTACACCTTC
V gene: TRBV5-5
J gene: TRBJ1-2
D gene: TRBD1
clone size: once

CDR3 protein: CASSSGARSGYTF
CDR3 DNA: TGTGCCAGCAGTTCTGGGGCTAGGAGCGGCTACACCTTC
V gene: TRBV2
J gene: TRBJ1-2
D gene: .
clone size: .

CDR3 protein: CASSDSRQNTGELFF
CDR3 DNA: TGTGCCAGCAGTGACTCCAGGCAGAACACCGGGGAGCTGTTTTTT
V gene: TRBV6-4
J gene: TRBJ2-2
D gene: .
clone size: few

CDR3 protein: CSGRQGRTEAFF
CDR3 DNA: TGCAGCGGCCGACAGGGACGTACTGAAGCTTTCTTT
V gene: TRBV29-1
J gene: TRBJ1-1
D gene: TRBD1
clone size: .

CDR3 protein: CAWEESGQGYEQYF
CDR3 DNA: TGTGCCTGGGAGGAATCGGGACAGGGGTACGAGCAGTACTTC
V gene: TRBV30
J gene: TRBJ2-7
D gene: TRBD1
clone size: once

CDR3 protein: CASSLGSSAFFYNEQFF
CDR3 DNA: TGTGCCAGCAGCTTAGGCTCTAGCGCCTTCTTCTACAATGAGCAGTTCTTC
V gene: TRBV11-2
J gene: TRBJ2-1
D gene: .
clone size: .

CDR3 protein: CASSDRLRSSYEQYF
CDR3 DNA: TGTGCCAGCAGTGATAGGTTACGGAGCTCCTACGAGCAGTACTTC
V gene: TRBV2
J gene: TRBJ2-7
D gene: .
clone size: .

CDR3 protein: CASSPPVGGYEQYF
CDR3 DNA: TGTGCCAGCTCACCACCGGTGGGGGGCTACGAGCAGTACTTC
V gene: TRBV18
J gene: TRBJ2-7
D gene: .
clone size: once

CDR3 protein: CASTPRGGTEAFF
CDR3 DNA: TGTGCTAGTACGCCCCGGGGTGGCACTGAAGCTTTCTTT
V gene: TRBV12-5
J gene: TRBJ1-1
D gene: .
clone size: .

CDR3 protein: CASSQEGTLGETQYF
CDR3 DNA: TGCGCCAGCAGCCAAGAAGGGACACTTGGGGAGACCCAGTACTTC
V gene: TRBV4-1
J gene: TRBJ2-5
D gene: .
clone size: .

CDR3 protein: CASSSTAVGGTQYF
CDR3 DNA: TGTGCCAGCAGCTCCACAGCAGTGGGGGGTACGCAGTATTTT
V gene: TRBV11-3
J gene: TRBJ2-3
D gene: .
clone size: .

CDR3 protein: CAWTSGTSSYNEQFF
CDR3 DNA: TGTGCCTGGACCTCCGGGACTAGCTCCTACAATGAGCAGTTCTTC
V gene: TRBV30
J gene: TRBJ2-1
D gene: TRBD2
clone size: once

CDR3 protein: CASSQDRIEQFF
CDR3 DNA: TGTGCCAGCAGCCAAGACAGGATTGAGCAGTTCTTC
V gene: TRBV7-8
J gene: TRBJ2-1
D gene: .
clone size: .

CDR3 protein: CASSPRAGGSRSGNTIYF
CDR3 DNA: TGTGCCAGCAGCCCGCGGGCAGGGGGTAGTAGGTCTGGAAACACCATATATTTT
V gene: TRBV9
J gene: TRBJ1-3
D gene: TRBD1
clone size: .

CDR3 protein: CASSQRTGIGTDTQYF
CDR3 DNA: TGCGCCAGCAGCCAACGGACGGGAATAGGCACAGATACGCAGTATTTT
V gene: TRBV4-1
J gene: TRBJ2-3
D gene: .
clone size: .

CDR3 protein: CASKRTGGTEAFF
CDR3 DNA: TGTGCCAGCAAAAGGACAGGCGGTACTGAAGCTTTCTTT
V gene: TRBV2
J gene: TRBJ1-1
D gene: TRBD1
clone size: .

CDR3 protein: CASSRGLDNEQYF
CDR3 DNA: TGTGCCAGCAGCCGGGGACTAGATAACGAGCAGTACTTC
V gene: TRBV27
J gene: TRBJ2-7
D gene: TRBD2
clone size: .

CDR3 protein: CASSGHRVETGELFF
CDR3 DNA: TGTGCCAGCAGTGGACACAGGGTAGAGACCGGGGAGCTGTTTTTT
V gene: TRBV25-1
J gene: TRBJ2-2
D gene: .
clone size: .

CDR3 protein: CASSLGVTQVEQYF
CDR3 DNA: TGTGCCAGCAGCTTGGGGGTTACGCAGGTCGAGCAGTACTTC
V gene: TRBV5-8
J gene: TRBJ2-7
D gene: .
clone size: once

CDR3 protein: CASSFRETGTGEMNTEAFF
CDR3 DNA: TGTGCCAGCAGTTTCCGCGAAACCGGGACAGGGGAGATGAACACTGAAGCTTTCTTT
V gene: TRBV27
J gene: TRBJ1-1
D gene: TRBD1
clone size: .

CDR3 protein: CASTLINSYNEQFF
CDR3 DNA: TGTGCCAGCACCCTAATTAACAGCTACAATGAGCAGTTCTTC
V gene: TRBV7-8
J gene: TRBJ2-1
D gene: .
clone size: once

CDR3 protein: CASSQVDRENYGYTF
CDR3 DNA: TGCGCCAGCAGCCAAGTAGACAGGGAGAATTATGGCTACACCTTC
V gene: TRBV4-1
J gene: TRBJ1-2
D gene: TRBD1
clone size: .

CDR3 protein: CASSAGTAYEQYF
CDR3 DNA: TGTGCCAGCAGCGCCGGGACAGCATACGAGCAGTACTTC
V gene: TRBV7-6
J gene: TRBJ2-7
D gene: TRBD1
clone size: once

CDR3 protein: CASSESWGERAFF
CDR3 DNA: TGTGCCAGCAGTGAGAGTTGGGGGGAACGAGCTTTCTTT
V gene: TRBV2
J gene: TRBJ1-1
D gene: .
clone size: .

CDR3 protein: CASSLFIIPGANVLTF
CDR3 DNA: TGCGCCAGCAGCCTTTTTATAATTCCTGGGGCCAACGTCCTGACTTTC
V gene: TRBV4-1
J gene: TRBJ2-6
D gene: .
clone size: .

CDR3 protein: CASSQSRDSGSGNTIYF
CDR3 DNA: TGCGCCAGCAGCCAAAGTAGGGACTCGGGCTCTGGAAACACCATATATTTT
V gene: TRBV4-1
J gene: TRBJ1-3
D gene: .
clone size: .

CDR3 protein: CASSPRTSGAIQETQYF
CDR3 DNA: TGTGCCAGCAGCCCCCGGACTAGCGGGGCCATCCAAGAGACCCAGTACTTC
V gene: TRBV7-2
J gene: TRBJ2-5
D gene: TRBD2
clone size: .

CDR3 protein: CASSLGGGNLYTDTQYF
CDR3 DNA: TGCGCCAGCAGCTTGGGGGGCGGAAACTTATACACAGATACGCAGTATTTT
V gene: TRBV5-1
J gene: TRBJ2-3
D gene: .
clone size: .

CDR3 protein: CASSLQGPNQPQHF
CDR3 DNA: TGTGCCAGCTCACTCCAGGGCCCGAATCAGCCCCAGCATTTT
V gene: TRBV18
J gene: TRBJ1-5
D gene: .
clone size: once

CDR3 protein: CASSVSGTALYEQFF
CDR3 DNA: TGTGCCAGCAGCGTAAGCGGGACTGCCCTTTATGAGCAGTTCTTC
V gene: TRBV9
J gene: TRBJ2-1
D gene: TRBD2
clone size: .

CDR3 protein: CASSDPYKGDYGYTF
CDR3 DNA: TGTGCCAGCAGTGACCCTTACAAGGGGGACTATGGCTACACCTTC
V gene: TRBV6-1
J gene: TRBJ1-2
D gene: .
clone size: .

CDR3 protein: CASSLRGEQYF
CDR3 DNA: TGTGCCAGCAGCCTGCGGGGGGAGCAGTACTTC
V gene: TRBV7-3
J gene: TRBJ2-7
D gene: TRBD2
clone size: few

CDR3 protein: CAWTLGTGEQYF
CDR3 DNA: TGTGCCTGGACCCTAGGGACAGGCGAGCAGTACTTC
V gene: TRBV30
J gene: TRBJ2-7
D gene: TRBD1
clone size: .

CDR3 protein: CASSFGTAQETQYF
CDR3 DNA: TGCGCCAGCAGCTTTGGGACAGCACAAGAGACCCAGTACTTC
V gene: TRBV5-1
J gene: TRBJ2-5
D gene: TRBD1
clone size: .

CDR3 protein: CASSHQTSGRHMETQYF
CDR3 DNA: TGTGCCAGCAGCCACCAGACTAGCGGGAGGCATATGGAGACCCAGTACTTC
V gene: TRBV13
J gene: TRBJ2-5
D gene: TRBD2
clone size: .

CDR3 protein: CSAMGLAGATYNEQFF
CDR3 DNA: TGCAGCGCAATGGGGCTAGCGGGGGCAACATACAATGAGCAGTTCTTC
V gene: TRBV29-1
J gene: TRBJ2-1
D gene: TRBD2
clone size: .

CDR3 protein: CASSLSRASGGRSSYNEQFF
CDR3 DNA: TGTGCCAGCAGTTTATCGAGGGCTAGCGGGGGGAGAAGCTCCTACAATGAGCAGTTCTTC
V gene: TRBV27
J gene: TRBJ2-1
D gene: TRBD2
clone size: .

CDR3 protein: CASSGNPFTGSGNTIYF
CDR3 DNA: TGTGCCAGCAGTGGAAACCCTTTTACAGGGTCTGGAAACACCATATATTTT
V gene: TRBV2
J gene: TRBJ1-3
D gene: .
clone size: .